Listed below are T cell receptor beta chains from one sample, sequenced in a study of beta chain features in type 1 diabetes. The table came from immunoSEQ multiplex PCR; TCRdb's copy has only in-frame clones and leaves some out. The table shows 640,000 or so clones, with around 15% occurring only once. Sequenced sample: naive CD4+ T cells from blood. The receptors were gathered from a man between 18 and 35 years old with type 1 diabetes. The CDR3 runs from the conserved cysteine through the conserved F or W. Clone size, where shown, is once, few, many, or a class for clones that have expanded.

size	J	V	length	CDR3
-	TRBJ2-1	TRBV5-4	15	CASSAGQGYYNEQFF
-	TRBJ2-7	TRBV11-2	11	CASSPSYEQYF
-	TRBJ1-4	TRBV28	16	CASSLDRVATNEKLFF
few	TRBJ2-5	TRBV14	15	CASSQEVATFETQYF
-	TRBJ1-5	TRBV30	13	CAWTQGANQPQHF
few	TRBJ1-4	TRBV4-1	15	CASSANRGTGEKLFF
few	TRBJ2-1	TRBV11-2	15	CASSSTSGGINEQFF
few	TRBJ2-7	TRBV6-5	15	CASSYTRQGQGEQYF
few	TRBJ1-5	TRBV9	14	CASSVEEGNQPQHF
few	TRBJ2-3	TRBV6-5	13	CASSLRVTDTQYF
-	TRBJ2-5	TRBV29-1	13	CSVGWGGQETQYF
-	TRBJ1-4	TRBV7-9	14	CASSFQPRYEKLFF